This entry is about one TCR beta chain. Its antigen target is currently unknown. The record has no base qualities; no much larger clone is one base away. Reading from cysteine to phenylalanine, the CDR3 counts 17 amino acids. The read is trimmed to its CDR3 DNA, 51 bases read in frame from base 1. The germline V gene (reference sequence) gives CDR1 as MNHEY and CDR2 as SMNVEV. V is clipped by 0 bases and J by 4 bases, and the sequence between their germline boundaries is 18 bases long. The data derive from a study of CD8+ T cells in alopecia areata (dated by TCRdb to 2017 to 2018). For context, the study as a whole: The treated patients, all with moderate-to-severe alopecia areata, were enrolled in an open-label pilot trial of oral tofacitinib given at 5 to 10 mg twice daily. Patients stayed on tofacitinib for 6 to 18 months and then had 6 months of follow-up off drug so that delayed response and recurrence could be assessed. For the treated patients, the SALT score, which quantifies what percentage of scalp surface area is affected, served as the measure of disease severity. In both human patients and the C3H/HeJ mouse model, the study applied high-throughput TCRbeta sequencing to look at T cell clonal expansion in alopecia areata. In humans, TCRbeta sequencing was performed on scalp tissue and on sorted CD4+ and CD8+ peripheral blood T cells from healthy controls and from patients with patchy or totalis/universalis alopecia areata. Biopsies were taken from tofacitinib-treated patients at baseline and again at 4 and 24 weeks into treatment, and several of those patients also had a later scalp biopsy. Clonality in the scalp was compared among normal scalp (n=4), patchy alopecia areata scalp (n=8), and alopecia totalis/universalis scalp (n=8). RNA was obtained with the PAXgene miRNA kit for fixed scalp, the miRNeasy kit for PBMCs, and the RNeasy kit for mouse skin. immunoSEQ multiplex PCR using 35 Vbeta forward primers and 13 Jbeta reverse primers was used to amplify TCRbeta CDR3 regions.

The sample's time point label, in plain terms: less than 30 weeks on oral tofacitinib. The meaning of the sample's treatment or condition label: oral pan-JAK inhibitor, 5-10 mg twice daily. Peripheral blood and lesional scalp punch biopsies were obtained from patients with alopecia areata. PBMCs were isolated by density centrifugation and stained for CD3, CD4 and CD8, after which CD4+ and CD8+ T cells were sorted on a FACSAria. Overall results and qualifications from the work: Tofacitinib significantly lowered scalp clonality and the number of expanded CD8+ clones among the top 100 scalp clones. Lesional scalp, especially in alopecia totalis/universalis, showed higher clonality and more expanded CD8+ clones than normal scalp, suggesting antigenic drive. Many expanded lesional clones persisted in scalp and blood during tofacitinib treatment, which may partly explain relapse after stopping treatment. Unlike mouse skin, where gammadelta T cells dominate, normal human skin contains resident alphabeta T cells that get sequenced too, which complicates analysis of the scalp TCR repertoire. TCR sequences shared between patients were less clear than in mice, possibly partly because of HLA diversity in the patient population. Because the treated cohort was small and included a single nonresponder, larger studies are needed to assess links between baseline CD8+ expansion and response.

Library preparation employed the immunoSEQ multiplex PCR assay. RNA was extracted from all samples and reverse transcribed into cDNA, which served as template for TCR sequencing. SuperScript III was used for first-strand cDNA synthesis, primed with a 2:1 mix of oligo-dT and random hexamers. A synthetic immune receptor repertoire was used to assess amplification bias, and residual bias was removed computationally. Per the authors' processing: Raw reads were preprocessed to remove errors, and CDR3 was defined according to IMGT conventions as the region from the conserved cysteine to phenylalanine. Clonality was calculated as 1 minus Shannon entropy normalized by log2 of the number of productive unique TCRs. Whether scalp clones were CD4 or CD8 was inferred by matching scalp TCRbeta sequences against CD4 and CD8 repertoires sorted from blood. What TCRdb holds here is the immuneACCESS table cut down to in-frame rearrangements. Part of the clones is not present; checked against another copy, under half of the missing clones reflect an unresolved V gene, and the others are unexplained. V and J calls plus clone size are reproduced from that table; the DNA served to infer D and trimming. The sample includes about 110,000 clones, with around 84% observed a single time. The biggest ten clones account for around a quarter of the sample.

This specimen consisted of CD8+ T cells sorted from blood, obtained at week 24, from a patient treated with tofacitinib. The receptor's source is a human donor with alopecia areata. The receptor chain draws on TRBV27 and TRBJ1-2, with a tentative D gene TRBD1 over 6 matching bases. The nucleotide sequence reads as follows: TGTGCCAGCAGTTTATCCTCCCAAGGGGGGGCGAGCTATGGCTACACCTTC. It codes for CASSLSSQGGASYGYTF.